The 27 T cell receptor beta chains in this list originate from one sample, sequenced in a study of regulatory T cells in long-lasting Graves disease. Arm-PCR of CDR3 regions and iRepertoire HTBI primers were the basis on which TCR beta libraries were built. A single record per CDR3 protein comes from TCRdb applying MiXCR to the multiplex PCR reads. The sample consists of about 470,000 distinct CDR3 sequences, less than 25% of them appearing once. Described time point: persistent/refractory GD, antithyroid drugs over 5 years with positive TRAb. Extracted PBMC RNA gave rise to the TCR library. Here the sequenced sample was peripheral blood mononuclear cells (PBMCs), taken when the disease was refractory, from a patient treated with antithyroid drugs. These receptors were collected from a female donor with Graves disease.

This clonotype was counted many times. CDR3 DNA sequence: TGTGCCAGCGCCGGGACAGCTAATTCACCCCTCCACTTT. Translating it yields CASAGTANSPLHF. The chain couples TRBV18 to TRBJ1-6; 7 nucleotides align to TRBD1. The CDR3 has 13 residues. CDR1 and CDR2 (germline): KGHSH, LQKENI. The junction had 4 bases not matched to a gene; V was cut back by 8 bases and J by 6 bases.

To note about this clonotype: This may come from a read error, since a much larger clone is one base off. The V gene is TRBV2, the J gene TRBJ2-2, with 8 bases identical to TRBD1. Germline V gives CDR1 SNHLY, CDR2 FYNNEI. V trimming: 5 bases; J trimming: 7 bases; junction bases outside the gene matches: 9. The CDR3 runs 15 residues. The CDR3 nucleotides read TGTGCCAGCAGTCATGACAGGGGATTTAGCGGGGAGCTGTTTTTT. Translation: CASSHDRGFSGELFF.

This clonotype was counted many times. The gene calls are TRBV28 and TRBJ1-2; a possible D gene is TRBD1 (5 bases). V lost 4 bases, J lost 5 bases, and 20 bases lay in between. The CDR3 has 16 residues. Germline CDR1 MDHEN, CDR2 SYDVKM. DNA for the CDR3: TGTGCCAGCAGTTCCCCCAGGGCGGCGGGTCTATATGGCTACACCTTC. Its translation: CASSSPRAAGLYGYTF.

As for this clonotype: With a much larger clone just one base away, this may be a read error. The chain has TRBV7-2 and TRBJ1-6; D gene unclear. This CDR3 contains 15 residues. With 5 bases removed from V and 11 bases from J, the gap between germline ends came to 19 bases. Germline V gene sequence: CDR1 SGHTA, CDR2 FQGNSA. This CDR3 reads CASSRRAGRGPPLHF. CDR3 nucleotide sequence: TGTGCCAGCAGCCGACGCGCAGGCCGGGGTCCACCCCTCCACTTT.

Regarding this clonotype: The junction does not match germline at one end; this may be a read error. The CDR3 protein is CACSYFPGSGEQYF. The DNA of the CDR3 is TGTGCCTGCAGTTACTTCCCAGGGAGTGGCGAGCAGTACTTC. The chain links TRBV6-2 or TRBV6-3 to TRBJ2-7; either TRBD1 or TRBD2 may fit D (5 bases each). CDR1 is MNHEY and CDR2 is SVGEGT in the germline V gene. CDR3 size: 14 residues.

This clonotype came up a few times. This rearrangement joins TRBV20-1 to TRBJ2-7; D gene uncertain. Trimming stripped 0 bases from V and 4 bases from J, with 19 bases between. The CDR3 loop spans 16 amino acids. Germline-derived CDR1 and CDR2 are DFQATT and SNEGSKA (reference sequence). The CDR3 sequence: CSARDMVSGTVYEQYF. CDR3 sequence (DNA): TGCAGTGCTAGAGATATGGTATCGGGTACAGTGTACGAGCAGTACTTC.

V is TRBV7-9 and J is TRBJ2-1; tentatively, D is TRBD1 or TRBD2 (6 bases each). The germline gives CDR1 SEHNR, CDR2 FQNEAQ (reference sequence). There are 16 residues in the CDR3. V gave up 0 bases and J gave up 3 bases, with 12 bases separating them. The CDR3 DNA follows: TGTGCCAGCAGCTTAGCCACAGGAGGGGGCTACAATGAGCAGTTCTTC. Its translation is CASSLATGGGYNEQFF.

Many counts were recorded for this clonotype. This sequence joins TRBV28 and TRBJ1-5; unclear D gene. The ends were cut back, 1 base at V and 6 bases at J, with 13 bases in the middle. Germline CDR1 is MDHEN and CDR2 is SYDVKM. The CDR3 runs to 15 residues. The CDR3 sequence: CASSLSQPRGQPQHF. CDR3 coding DNA: TGTGCCAGCAGTTTATCACAGCCTCGGGGTCAGCCCCAGCATTTT.

This rearrangement joins TRBV3-1 to TRBJ2-7; D perhaps matches TRBD1 (5 bases). There are 13 residues in the CDR3. In germline, CDR1 is LGHDT, CDR2 YNNKEL (reference sequence). V was cut by 4 bases and J by 2 bases, with 9 bases left in between. The CDR3, as DNA: TGTGCCAGCAGCCGGGGCGAGACCTACGAGCAGTACTTC. This sequence encodes CASSRGETYEQYF.

For this clonotype: A read error is the likely source, as a far larger clone sits one nucleotide away. V is TRBV3-1 and J is TRBJ1-1; D ambiguous. The CDR3 contains 12 residues. The germline gives CDR1 LGHDT, CDR2 YNNKEL (reference sequence). CDR3 amino acids: CASSPPGTETFF. The DNA for the CDR3 is TGTGCCAGCAGCCCCCCTGGCACTGAAACTTTCTTT.

This clonotype showed up many times. The gene calls are TRBV7-6 and TRBJ2-7; 13 positions agree with TRBD2. Germline CDR1 SGHVS, CDR2 FNYEAQ. V shed 1 base, J shed 0 bases, and the junction held 6 bases outside the gene matches. The length of the CDR3 is 18 residues. CDR3: CASSLEATSGRSSYEQYF. Here the CDR3 DNA reads TGTGCCAGCAGCTTAGAGGCGACTAGCGGGAGGAGCTCCTACGAGCAGTACTTC.

This clonotype has at least ten counts. The V call is TRBV2, the J call TRBJ1-4; the match to TRBD1 covers 8 bases. Per germline, CDR1 SNHLY and CDR2 FYNNEI. J gave up 3 bases and V 3 bases, and 9 bases lay outside the gene matches. The CDR3 has 17 residues. For the CDR3, the DNA is TGTGCCAGCAGTGACCGGACAGGGCCGCTGTCTAATGAAAAACTGTTTTTT. Protein sequence: CASSDRTGPLSNEKLFF.

In DNA form, the CDR3 reads TGCAGTGCTAGAGATCGCGGGAGGGGTAGCTACGAGCAGTACTTC. This encodes CSARDRGRGSYEQYF. This chain connects TRBV20-1 to TRBJ2-7, with 9 positions matching TRBD2. The CDR3 runs 15 residues. In germline, CDR1 is DFQATT, CDR2 SNEGSKA (reference sequence). V shed 0 bases and J 3 bases; nucleotides not matched to a gene: 6.

In this sample, this clonotype turned up many times. The CDR3 loop is CATSLNGVGLETQYF. CDR3 nucleotides: TGTGCCACCAGTTTAAATGGGGTTGGGCTGGAGACCCAGTACTTC. V and J are TRBV24-1 and TRBJ2-5, with no clear D. This CDR3 contains 15 residues. Germline CDR1 is KGHDR and CDR2 is SFDVKD. Trimming removed 6 bases at V and 5 bases at J, with 18 bases between.

Regarding this clonotype: A much larger clone is a single base away; this may be a read error. The V call is TRBV6-2 or TRBV6-3, the J call TRBJ2-5; D may be TRBD2 (6 bases). From germline, CDR1 is MNHEY and CDR2 SVGEGT. The CDR3 runs to 13 residues. CDR3 in amino acids: CASSYGGSQTQNF. The CDR3 bases are TGTGCCAGCAGTTACGGGGGGAGCCAGACCCAGAACTTC.

This chain connects TRBV5-1 to TRBJ2-7; D remains unclear. Between the trimmed V and J ends, which lost 5 bases and 0 bases, there was a span of 9 bases. The CDR3 is made up of 13 amino acids. CDR1 is SGHRS and CDR2 is YFSETQ in the germline V gene. The CDR3 DNA follows: TGCGCCAGCAGAAACGTTCACTCCTACGAGCAGTACTTC. Amino acid sequence: CASRNVHSYEQYF.

In DNA form, the CDR3 reads TGTGCCTGGACGGCCAGGTCGGACTATGGCTACACCTTC. The encoded protein is CAWTARSDYGYTF. The chain recombines TRBV30 with TRBJ1-2; D is undetermined. Trimming pared 4 bases from V and 3 bases from J, leaving 12 bases between. CDR3 length equals 13 residues. CDR1 GTSNPN and CDR2 SVGIG come from the germline V gene (reference sequence). Complete variable domain (other parts from reference TRBV30 and TRBJ1-2): SQTIHQWPATLVQPVGSPLSLECTVEGTSNPNLYWYRQAAGRGLQLLFYSVGIGQISSEVPQNLSASRPQDRQFILSSKKLLLSDSGFYLCAWTARSDYGYTFGSGTRLTVV.

This clonotype came up many times. The gene calls are TRBV6-2 or TRBV6-3 and TRBJ2-5, with TRBD1 as a possible D gene (6 bases). This CDR3 has 14 amino acids. In germline, CDR1 is MNHEY, CDR2 SVGEGT. Trimming left V 4 bases short and J 7 bases short, with 16 bases between. The CDR3 protein is CASSSYREVGTQYF. The CDR3 DNA follows: TGTGCCAGCAGTTCCTACAGGGAAGTGGGGACCCAGTACTTC.

There are a few counts of this clonotype. The rearrangement uses TRBV28 and TRBJ2-5, with a weak D call TRBD2 (6 bases). V was cut by 5 bases and J by 5 bases, with 21 bases left in between. Germline lookup yields CDR1 MDHEN and CDR2 SYDVKM. This CDR3 spans 16 amino acids. CDR3 sequence: CASSTMTGGELETQYF. CDR3 bases: TGTGCCAGCAGTACTATGACCGGGGGTGAGCTGGAGACCCAGTACTTC.

This clonotype has at least ten counts. The V and J genes are TRBV12-3 or TRBV12-4 and TRBJ2-1; D unclear. The V end lost 3 bases, the J end lost 4 bases, and 10 bases lay between the germline ends. The CDR3 is 14 residues long. The DNA for the CDR3 is TGTGCCAGCAGTTTGATAGTTGGTTACAATGAGCAGTTCTTC. Its protein product is CASSLIVGYNEQFF.

The chain uses TRBV19 and TRBJ1-1; no definite D call. Trimming left V 1 base short and J 1 base short, with 7 bases between. This CDR3 is 14 amino acids long. Germline-derived CDR1 and CDR2 are LNHDA and SQIVND (reference sequence). CDR3 in amino acids: CASSIATQNTEAFF. The DNA for the CDR3 is TGTGCCAGTAGTATAGCAACTCAGAACACTGAAGCTTTCTTT. Variable domain in full (rest from reference TRBV19 and TRBJ1-1): DGGITQSPKYLFRKEGQNVTLSCEQNLNHDAMYWYRQDPGQGLRLIYYSQIVNDFQKGDIAEGYSVSREKKESFPLTVTSAQKNPTAFYLCASSIATQNTEAFFGQGTRLTVV.

This clonotype appeared many times. The chain is built from TRBV12-3 or TRBV12-4 and TRBJ2-1; D ambiguous. Trimming stripped 2 bases from V and 7 bases from J, with 6 bases between. CDR3 length: 12 residues. CDR3 coding DNA: TGTGCCAGCAGTTTAAGGCCGAATGAGCAGTTCTTC. Its protein is CASSLRPNEQFF.

Comment on this clonotype: This may be a read error, as it is one base from a much larger clone. V gene TRBV28 combines with J gene TRBJ1-1, with TRBD1 as a possible D gene (6 bases). Looked up from germline, CDR1 is MDHEN and CDR2 is SYDVKM. There are 15 residues in the CDR3. The CDR3 nucleotides read TGTGCCTGCAGTCAACCCTCACAGGGTTACACTGAAGCTTTCTTT. It codes for CACSQPSQGYTEAFF.

The chain is built from TRBV12-3 or TRBV12-4 and TRBJ1-5, with D unclear. The CDR3 consists of 12 residues. V was trimmed by 4 bases and J by 4 bases, leaving 5 bases between them. The chain's CDR3 is CASSSANQPQHF. The CDR3 bases are TGTGCCAGCAGTTCCGCTAATCAGCCCCAGCATTTT.

Points on this clonotype: A much larger clone lies one base from this, so it may be a read error. J is TRBJ1-6 and V is TRBV7-2; 10 bases agree with TRBD1. CDR1 is SGHTA and CDR2 is FQGNSA in the germline V gene. J lost 8 bases, V lost 5 bases, and 6 bases had no gene match. The CDR3 sequence is 15 residues long. The CDR3 region has the DNA TGTGCCAGCAGCCCCGACAGGGGGCGGCATTCACCCCTCCACTTT. Translating it yields CASSPDRGRHSPLHF.

With respect to this clonotype: Relative to the germline gene, one junction end is altered; a read error may explain this. The J gene is TRBJ2-7, the V gene TRBV28; D is tentatively TRBD1 or TRBD2 (5 bases each). CDR1 is MDHEN, CDR2 SYDVKM, per germline. This CDR3 has 12 residues. In nucleotides, the CDR3 is TGTGCCAACAGTACCGGGACGAGAGAGCAGTACTTC. Translation gives CANSTGTREQYF.

The V call is TRBV5-1, the J call TRBJ1-1, with 9 bases aligning to TRBD1. CDR3 length: 18 residues. Germline assignment: CDR1 SGHRS and CDR2 YFSETQ. The V gene end was trimmed by 4 bases and the J gene end by 0 bases; junction bases not matched to a gene: 13. DNA for the CDR3: TGCGCCAGCAGCAGCGAATTCGGACAGGGGTATGTGAACACTGAAGCTTTCTTT. Translated: CASSSEFGQGYVNTEAFF. Full variable domain (rest looked up from reference TRBV5-1 and TRBJ1-1): KAGVTQTPRYLIKTRGQQVTLSCSPISGHRSVSWYQQTPGQGLQFLFEYFSETQRNKGNFPGRFSGRQFSNSRSEMNVSTLELGDSALYLCASSSEFGQGYVNTEAFFGQGTRLTVV.